The 27 T cell receptor beta chains below all came from one sample that was sequenced in a study of blood T cell repertoires in COVID-19. Repertoires were generated with immunoSEQ multiplex PCR, while TCRdb's copy carries only in-frame clones and drops some. The profile shows around 130,000 clones, around 81% of them singletons. The sample taken for sequencing was peripheral blood. Receptor source: a man between 40 and 49 years old with active or convalescent COVID-19.

The chain recombines TRBV13 with TRBJ1-1, with no clear D. Per the germline V gene, CDR1 is PRHDT and CDR2 is FYEKMQ (reference sequence). The CDR3 consists of 11 residues. The V gene lost 0 bases and the J gene lost 9 bases, with 5 bases spanning the gap. The chain's CDR3 is CASSLGLQAFF. CDR3 nucleotide sequence: TGTGCCAGCAGCTTAGGCCTCCAAGCTTTCTTT.

The chain employs TRBV11-2 and TRBJ2-5, with 13 positions matching TRBD2. V was pared by 6 bases and J by 3 bases, with 10 bases of the junction left unmatched. The CDR3 spans 17 residues. The germline CDR1 and CDR2 sequences are SGHAT and FQNNGV. CDR3 DNA sequence: TGTGCCAGCAGGCCTCCCACTAGCGGGGGGGCCGAAGAGACCCAGTACTTC. As protein: CASRPPTSGGAEETQYF.

This clone was seen only once. The chain combines TRBV5-6 with TRBJ2-3; no clear D gene. V lost 0 bases and J 4 bases, leaving 9 bases between the germline ends. Germline lookup yields CDR1 SGHDT and CDR2 YYEEEE. The CDR3 has 14 residues. The CDR3 protein is CASSLVVAPDTQYF. For the CDR3, the DNA is TGTGCCAGCAGCTTGGTAGTTGCGCCAGATACGCAGTATTTT.

This clone was counted a few times. This rearrangement joins TRBV10-2 to TRBJ1-3, with D possibly being TRBD1 (5 bases). Germline V gene sequence: CDR1 WSHSY, CDR2 SAAADI. The CDR3 consists of 13 residues. V was pared by 7 bases and J by 6 bases, with 13 bases between. CDR3 DNA: TGCGCCAGCAAGGAAGGAGGGGCAAACACCATATATTTT. The encoded protein is CASKEGGANTIYF.

The chain has TRBV12-5 and TRBJ1-5; maybe TRBD1 (5 bases). The V and J ends lost 0 bases and 0 bases respectively, with 15 bases between them. Per the germline V gene, CDR1 is LGHNT and CDR2 is FRNRAP. This CDR3 region has 18 residues. The chain's CDR3 is CASGLVYGGESSNQPQHF. In DNA, the CDR3 is TGTGCTAGTGGTTTGGTATACGGGGGGGAGAGTAGCAATCAGCCCCAGCATTTT.

V gene TRBV11-3 combines with J gene TRBJ2-3; perhaps TRBD2 as D (6 bases). Germline CDR1 reads SGHNT; CDR2 reads YENEEA. CDR3 length equals 16 residues. V was trimmed by 0 bases and J by 9 bases, leaving 19 bases between them. In DNA form, the CDR3 reads TGTGCCAGCAGCTTAGATGGGGGGAGAGGGGCGGGCACGCAGTATTTT. The encoded protein is CASSLDGGRGAGTQYF.

This chain joins TRBV12-3 or TRBV12-4 and TRBJ1-1; D possibly corresponds to TRBD1 (6 bases). The CDR3 spans 13 residues. V was pared by 5 bases and J by 7 bases, with 14 bases between. CDR3 DNA sequence: TGTGCCAGCAGTACGGGACATGAGTTTGAAGCTTTCTTT. It translates to CASSTGHEFEAFF.

The chain uses TRBV19 and TRBJ1-4; 9 bases align to TRBD1. There are 15 residues in the CDR3. Trimming removed 5 bases from V and 8 bases from J; junction bases left unmatched: 9. Germline V CDR1 and CDR2: LNHDA, SQIVND (reference sequence). CDR3 sequence (DNA): TGTGCCAGTAGTTCACTGACAGGGGGGGGAGAAAAACTGTTTTTT. It encodes CASSSLTGGGEKLFF.

The chain has TRBV7-9 and TRBJ2-5, with 7 nucleotides matching TRBD1. The CDR3 covers 15 residues. V gave up 4 bases and J gave up 2 bases; unmatched junction bases: 7. Germline V lookup: CDR1 SEHNR, CDR2 FQNEAQ (reference sequence). CDR3 sequence (DNA): TGTGCCAGCAGCTCGGCCGGGACAGCTCAAGAGACCCAGTACTTC. Protein sequence: CASSSAGTAQETQYF.

The V gene is TRBV19, the J gene TRBJ2-7; TRBD2 agrees at 7 bases. The ends lost 2 bases at V and 0 bases at J; junction bases unmatched: 10. This CDR3 spans 17 amino acids. CDR1 is LNHDA and CDR2 is SQIVND in the germline V gene (reference sequence). The CDR3 is CASSIWEGSQSSYEQYF. The CDR3 coding sequence is TGTGCCAGTAGTATATGGGAGGGTTCCCAAAGCTCCTACGAGCAGTACTTC. Full variable domain (remainder filled in from reference TRBV19 and TRBJ2-7): DGGITQSPKYLFRKEGQNVTLSCEQNLNHDAMYWYRQDPGQGLRLIYYSQIVNDFQKGDIAEGYSVSREKKESFPLTVTSAQKNPTAFYLCASSIWEGSQSSYEQYFGPGTRLTVT.

This clone was recorded only once. This chain joins TRBV6-5 and TRBJ1-4; TRBD1 agrees at 8 bases. Germline V gene sequence: CDR1 MNHEY, CDR2 SVGAGI. The CDR3 has 15 amino acids. The V and J ends lost 0 bases and 8 bases, in that order; junction bases with no gene match: 5. Here the CDR3 reads CASSYSKGTGEKLFF. The CDR3 region has the DNA TGTGCCAGCAGTTACTCGAAAGGGACAGGAGAAAAACTGTTTTTT.

J is TRBJ1-4 and V is TRBV7-6; a weak D match, TRBD1 (5 bases). This CDR3 comprises 17 residues. Germline lookup yields CDR1 SGHVS and CDR2 FNYEAQ. Trimming cost V 4 bases and J 0 bases, with 15 bases left between them. The CDR3 bases are TGTGCCAGCAGCTCTATGGGGGGACTTGCAACTAATGAAAAACTGTTTTTT. This translates into CASSSMGGLATNEKLFF.

V is TRBV7-2 and J is TRBJ2-3; D is unclear. V was cut by 1 base and J by 1 base, with 9 bases left in between. This CDR3 is built from 15 residues. Germline V lookup: CDR1 SGHTA, CDR2 FQGNSA. CDR3 nucleotides: TGTGCCAGCAGCTTAGGGCCAGGCGGCACAGATACGCAGTATTTT. Translated: CASSLGPGGTDTQYF.

V is TRBV25-1 and J is TRBJ1-4, with D possibly TRBD1 on 5 matching bases. Germline V CDR1 and CDR2: MGHDK, SYGVNS. V lost 3 bases and J 0 bases, leaving 5 bases between the germline ends. This CDR3 is 14 amino acids long. The CDR3: CASSDRATNEKLFF. The CDR3 DNA is TGTGCCAGCAGTGACAGGGCAACTAATGAAAAACTGTTTTTT.

The rearrangement uses TRBV3-1 (or the pseudogene TRBV3-2) and TRBJ2-3, with a weak D call TRBD1 (5 bases). Looked up from germline, CDR1 is LGHDT and CDR2 is YNNKEL (reference sequence). Trimming cost V 4 bases and J 3 bases, with 20 bases left between them. The CDR3 consists of 17 residues. CDR3 in amino acids: CASSRKLLQVATDTQYF. The DNA of the CDR3 is TGTGCCAGCAGCCGGAAGTTACTACAGGTAGCTACAGATACGCAGTATTTT.

The rearrangement uses TRBV21-1 and TRBJ2-7; the D segment call TRBD2 is taken from the table without a DNA check. TRBV21-1 is termed a pseudogene. The CDR3 has 13 amino acids. The CDR3 DNA follows: TGTGCCAGCAGCAACTACCCGACCTACGAGCAGTACTTC. Residues: CASSNYPTYEQYF.

The J gene is TRBJ2-7, the V gene TRBV12-5; possibly TRBD2 for D (6 bases). Germline lookup yields CDR1 LGHNT and CDR2 FRNRAP. The CDR3 spans 14 residues. Trimming shortened V by 2 bases and J by 3 bases, and 11 bases separated the two germline ends. CDR3 in DNA: TGTGCTAGTGGTTTGCCTCCGGAGGGCTACGAGCAGTACTTC. It translates to CASGLPPEGYEQYF.

The rearrangement links TRBV27 to TRBJ1-5, with 9 bases matching TRBD1. Germline values: CDR1 MNHEY, CDR2 SMNVEV (reference sequence). With V trimmed by 7 bases and J by 6 bases, 7 bases remained unmatched. The length of the CDR3 is 14 residues. The CDR3 sequence is CASTAGQGSQPQHF. In nucleotides, the CDR3 is TGTGCCAGCACCGCTGGACAGGGGAGTCAGCCCCAGCATTTT.

This chain links TRBV14 with TRBJ1-2, with 7 positions matching TRBD1. This CDR3 has 15 residues. The germline V gene encodes CDR1 SGHDN and CDR2 FVKESK. The V segment lost 5 bases and the J segment 2 bases; nucleotides outside the gene matches: 8. Here the CDR3 DNA reads TGTGCCAGCAGCAGTCAAAGGGGGCGCAACTATGGCTACACCTTC. Residues: CASSSQRGRNYGYTF.

The CDR3 loop is CASSQDRAGELFF. Here the CDR3 DNA reads TGTGCCAGCAGCCAGGACAGGGCCGGGGAGCTGTTTTTT. This chain links TRBV11-2 with TRBJ2-2, with 8 bases identical to TRBD1. This CDR3 region has 13 residues. Looked up from germline, CDR1 is SGHAT and CDR2 is FQNNGV. Trimming took 5 bases from V and 6 from J; bases not matched to a gene: 2.

J is TRBJ2-5 and V is TRBV5-4; possible D gene TRBD2, 7 bases. The V gene's germline CDR1 is SGHNT and CDR2 YYREEE (reference sequence). The CDR3 is made up of 15 amino acids. V was cut by 5 bases and J by 5 bases, with 19 bases left in between. The CDR3 region has the DNA TGTGCCAGCAGGTTGCGTTCGGGGGGCGATGAGACCCAGTACTTC. Translating it yields CASRLRSGGDETQYF.

This rearrangement joins TRBV7-9 to TRBJ2-7; D may be TRBD1 (5 bases). V lost 2 bases and J lost 3, with 5 bases in between. Per the germline V gene, CDR1 is SEHNR and CDR2 is FQNEAQ (reference sequence). The CDR3 sequence is 12 residues long. The CDR3 nucleotides read TGTGCCAGCAGCTTAACAGGCTACGAGCAGTACTTC. This encodes CASSLTGYEQYF.

This clone was seen a single time. This chain uses TRBV6-5 with TRBJ1-2, with D perhaps TRBD1 (5 bases). Trimming pared 5 bases from V and 3 bases from J, leaving 13 bases between. The CDR3 loop spans 14 amino acids. Germline loops: CDR1 MNHEY, CDR2 SVGAGI. The CDR3 sequence: CASSLDGGYYGYTF. For the CDR3, the DNA is TGTGCCAGCAGTCTTGACGGGGGTTACTATGGCTACACCTTC.

The chain has TRBV27 and TRBJ1-2; 9 nucleotides align to TRBD1. V lost 4 bases, J lost 3 bases, and 6 bases stayed unmatched. There are 15 residues in the CDR3. Germline CDR1 is MNHEY and CDR2 is SMNVEV (reference sequence). In nucleotides, the CDR3 is TGTGCCAGCAGTTCCCCCGGGACAGGGTACTATGGCTACACCTTC. Amino acids: CASSSPGTGYYGYTF.

This clone was seen a few times. V gene TRBV5-4 combines with J gene TRBJ2-5; no definite D call. The CDR3 runs 15 residues. Trimming removed 2 bases from V and 4 bases from J, with 15 bases in between. The germline V gene encodes CDR1 SGHNT and CDR2 YYREEE (reference sequence). DNA of the CDR3: TGTGCCAGCAGCTTCGTATCGGTTCAACGAGAGACCCAGTACTTC. This translates into CASSFVSVQRETQYF.

The chain couples TRBV7-6 to TRBJ2-7; TRBD2 is a possible D gene (6 bases). Germline CDR1 SGHVS, CDR2 FNYEAQ. The length of the CDR3 is 18 residues. Trimming cost V 5 bases and J 7 bases, with 30 bases left between them. The CDR3 here is CASSPFPRVLGSGEEQYF. The CDR3 bases are TGTGCCAGCAGCCCATTCCCACGAGTCCTTGGGTCGGGGGAAGAGCAGTACTTC.

The V and J genes are TRBV25-1 and TRBJ1-1, with 10 positions matching TRBD1. The CDR3 has 13 amino acids. After removal of 7 bases from V and 12 bases from J, the junction contained 11 bases not matched to a gene. Germline CDR1 reads MGHDK; CDR2 reads SYGVNS. CDR3: CASIKSGGQGSFF. The CDR3 nucleotides are TGTGCCAGCATCAAATCCGGGGGACAGGGGTCTTTCTTT.